These 22 T cell receptor beta chains came from one sample sequenced in a study of blood T cell repertoires in COVID-19 (TCRdb year 2020). The library relied on the immunoSEQ multiplex PCR assay. The table was pulled from immuneACCESS by TCRdb, which kept in-frame rearrangements only. Such tables lose some clones; where checked, under half of the loss comes from unresolved V genes, and the rest has no known cause. This sample lists roughly 200,000 clones; roughly 86% were detected once. The ten biggest clones cover roughly 9.1% of the sample. Sequencing was done on a sample of PBMCs or T cells enriched from blood (not recorded which). These receptors all stem from a woman aged 25-40 years who had recovered from COVID-19.

The chain couples TRBV5-8 to TRBJ2-1; 14 nucleotides align to TRBD2. The V segment lost 0 bases and the J segment 7 bases; nucleotides outside the gene matches: 3. This CDR3 region has 16 residues. The germline V gene encodes CDR1 SGHTS and CDR2 YDEGEE. CDR3 sequence: CASSLAGTSGSNEQFF. In nucleotides, the CDR3 is TGTGCCAGCAGCTTGGCCGGGACTAGCGGGAGTAATGAGCAGTTCTTC.

The chain carries TRBV30 and TRBJ2-7, with TRBD1 matching 9 bases. The CDR3 loop spans 13 amino acids. The V and J ends lost 2 bases and 9 bases, in that order; junction bases with no gene match: 8. CDR1 is GTSNPN, CDR2 SVGIG, per germline (reference sequence). CDR3 sequence: CAWSIRGQGRQYF. As DNA, the CDR3 is TGTGCCTGGAGTATACGGGGACAGGGTCGGCAGTACTTC. Based on the CDR3 plus reference TRBV30 and TRBJ2-7, the full variable domain is SQTIHQWPATLVQPVGSPLSLECTVEGTSNPNLYWYRQAAGRGLQLLFYSVGIGQISSEVPQNLSASRPQDRQFILSSKKLLLSDSGFYLCAWSIRGQGRQYFGPGTRLTVT.

The gene calls are TRBV28 and TRBJ2-5; D perhaps matches TRBD1 (6 bases). Per the germline V gene, CDR1 is MDHEN and CDR2 is SYDVKM. The CDR3 runs to 15 residues. Trimming took 4 bases from V and 2 from J, leaving 14 bases between them. The DNA for the CDR3 is TGTGCCAGCAGTTCCCGGGACAAGGGGCAAGAGACCCAGTACTTC. Translating gives CASSSRDKGQETQYF.

This rearrangement joins TRBV29-1 to TRBJ2-7, with D perhaps matching TRBD2 (5 bases). Per germline, CDR1 SQVTM and CDR2 ANQGSEA. The length of the CDR3 is 12 residues. V was trimmed by 4 bases and J by 5 bases, leaving 12 bases between them. CDR3 sequence: CSVVPGKDEQYF. The DNA for the CDR3 is TGCAGCGTTGTTCCGGGAAAAGACGAGCAGTACTTC.

This chain connects TRBV3-1 (or the pseudogene TRBV3-2) to TRBJ1-6; D gene unclear. V lost 1 base and J 8 bases, leaving 9 bases between the germline ends. CDR3 length: 14 amino acids. Per germline, CDR1 LGHDT and CDR2 YNNKEL (reference sequence). The CDR3 sequence: CASSQGAWDSPLHF. As DNA, the CDR3 is TGTGCCAGCAGCCAAGGGGCGTGGGATTCACCCCTCCACTTT.

Regarding this clone: The junction and the germline gene differ at one end; a read error may be behind it. The V call is TRBV28, the J call TRBJ2-1, with D unclear. The CDR3 is made up of 12 amino acids. Germline-derived CDR1 and CDR2 are MDHEN and SYDVKM. CDR3 sequence (DNA): TGTGCCAGCAGTTTCTCCCACAATGAGCAGTTCTTC. Amino acids: CASSFSHNEQFF.

The chain recombines TRBV12-5 with TRBJ2-5; possibly TRBD2 for D (6 bases). V dropped 9 bases and J dropped 4 bases, with 18 bases sitting between them. The CDR3 is 14 amino acids. The V gene's germline CDR1 is LGHNT and CDR2 FRNRAP. The CDR3 loop reads CASAKSGGGETQYF. The CDR3 DNA reads as TGTGCTAGCGCCAAATCCGGGGGAGGAGAGACCCAGTACTTC. The full variable domain, completed using reference TRBV12-5 and TRBJ2-5, is DARVTQTPRHKVTEMGQEVTMRCQPILGHNTVFWYRQTMMQGLELLAYFRNRAPLDDSGMPKDRFSAEMPDATLATLKIQPSEPRDSAVYFCASAKSGGGETQYFGPGTRLLVL.

V gene TRBV7-3 combines with J gene TRBJ2-3; TRBD1 is a possible D gene (5 bases). In germline, CDR1 is SGHTA, CDR2 FQGTGA. This CDR3 has 14 residues. The ends were cut back, 0 bases at V and 5 bases at J, with 9 bases in the middle. The CDR3 loop is CASSLTGVGDTQYF. The CDR3 DNA reads TGTGCCAGCAGCTTAACAGGGGTAGGAGATACGCAGTATTTT.

This clone turned up a few times. V is TRBV3-1 (or the pseudogene TRBV3-2) and J is TRBJ2-3; D gene ambiguous. The germline V and J ends were trimmed by 0 bases and 1 base, with 11 bases remaining between them. There are 16 residues in the CDR3. Germline-derived CDR1 and CDR2 are LGHDT and YNNKEL (reference sequence). The CDR3 region has the DNA TGTGCCAGCAGCCAAGAATTTCAACAGCGCACAGATACGCAGTATTTT. Protein product: CASSQEFQQRTDTQYF.

The genes are TRBV21-1 and TRBJ1-6. TRBV21-1 is shown as a pseudogene. CDR3 length: 18 amino acids. The CDR3 here is CASSKGPEGSSYNSPLHF. DNA for the CDR3: TGTGCCAGCAGCAAGGGCCCCGAGGGTAGCTCCTATAATTCACCCCTCCACTTT.

V and J are TRBV27 and TRBJ2-4, with 8 bases aligning to TRBD2. After removal of 6 bases from V and 7 bases from J, the junction contained 8 bases not matched to a gene. Germline CDR1 and CDR2: MNHEY and SMNVEV (reference sequence). The CDR3 has 14 amino acids. CDR3 region: CASSPSGGGNIQYF. The CDR3 coding sequence is TGTGCCAGCAGCCCCTCGGGCGGGGGGAACATTCAGTACTTC.

This clone appeared a few times. J is TRBJ1-2 and V is TRBV6-5; D unclear. The V end lost 0 bases, the J end lost 2 bases, and 13 bases lay between the germline ends. The length of the CDR3 is 16 residues. The germline CDR1 and CDR2 sequences are MNHEY and SVGAGI. The CDR3 DNA follows: TGTGCCAGCAGTTACTCCGTTTTGGGAGAAAACTATGGCTACACCTTC. Translation: CASSYSVLGENYGYTF.

This chain links TRBV3-1 (or the pseudogene TRBV3-2) with TRBJ2-5; no reliable D call. CDR1 is LGHDT and CDR2 is YNNKEL in the germline V gene (reference sequence). V was shortened by 0 bases and J by 1 base, with 6 bases between the two germline ends. This CDR3 contains 14 residues. CDR3: CASSQESLQETQYF. The CDR3 DNA is TGTGCCAGCAGCCAAGAGTCCCTCCAAGAGACCCAGTACTTC.

This clone was seen a single time. The J gene is TRBJ2-1, the V gene TRBV28; 7 positions match TRBD2. V lost 4 bases to trimming and J lost 4 bases; unmatched junction nucleotides: 7. Germline V gene data show CDR1 as MDHEN and CDR2 as SYDVKM. The CDR3 has 15 residues. The CDR3 DNA sequence: TGTGCCAGCAGTTCCCGTGCTAGCGGATACAATGAGCAGTTCTTC. Translating it yields CASSSRASGYNEQFF. The variable domain in full, completed from reference TRBV28 and TRBJ2-1, reads DVKVTQSSRYLVKRTGEKVFLECVQDMDHENMFWYRQDPGLGLRLIYFSYDVKMKEKGDIPEGYSVSREKKERFSLILESASTNQTSMYLCASSSRASGYNEQFFGPGTRLTVL.

This chain connects TRBV28 to TRBJ1-6; D unclear. The CDR3 spans 16 residues. CDR1 and CDR2 from the germline V gene are MDHEN and SYDVKM. V lost 5 bases to trimming and J lost 3 bases, with 14 bases between them. The CDR3 sequence is CASSGDWADYNSPLHF. The CDR3 bases are TGTGCCAGCAGTGGTGATTGGGCAGACTATAATTCACCCCTCCACTTT.

The rearrangement joins TRBV7-6 to TRBJ1-1; TRBD1 is a possible D gene (6 bases). Trimming shortened V by 1 base and J by 4 bases, and 7 bases separated the two germline ends. Germline lookup yields CDR1 SGHVS and CDR2 FNYEAQ. The CDR3 runs to 13 residues. For the CDR3, the DNA is TGTGCCAGCAGCTTAGGGACAGCCACTGAAGCTTTCTTT. Its protein product is CASSLGTATEAFF.

CDR3 region: CASSLVPGLDTVNEQFF. As DNA, the CDR3 is TGCGCCAGCAGCCTCGTCCCGGGACTAGATACAGTCAATGAGCAGTTCTTC. The rearrangement uses TRBV4-1 and TRBJ2-1, with 8 bases that match TRBD2. Germline trimming cut 4 bases from V and 6 bases from J; bases unmatched to any gene: 14. Germline loops: CDR1 MGHRA, CDR2 YSYEKL. The CDR3 sequence is 17 residues long.

The chain employs TRBV30 and TRBJ1-3; possible D gene TRBD1, 6 bases. Trimming cost V 3 bases and J 0 bases, with 15 bases left between them. The CDR3 consists of 16 residues. Germline V gene lookup returns CDR1 GTSNPN and CDR2 SVGIG (reference sequence). The chain's CDR3 is CAWRDRQAYSGNTIYF. The CDR3 DNA is TGTGCCTGGAGGGACCGACAGGCTTACTCTGGAAACACCATATATTTT.

In its sample, this clone was seen once. V gene TRBV6-1 combines with J gene TRBJ2-5; D is unresolved. The CDR3 covers 18 residues. Trimming removed 2 bases at V and 0 bases at J, with 19 bases between. The germline V gene encodes CDR1 MNHNS and CDR2 SASEGT. CDR3 region: CASSEWLISYDNQETQYF. CDR3 bases: TGTGCCAGCAGTGAATGGTTGATTTCCTACGACAACCAAGAGACCCAGTACTTC.

The V and J genes are TRBV27 and TRBJ1-1, with TRBD1 matching over 8 bases. Germline values: CDR1 MNHEY, CDR2 SMNVEV (reference sequence). J was trimmed by 5 bases and V by 5 bases; bases with no gene match: 7. The CDR3 is 14 amino acids. CDR3 sequence (DNA): TGTGCCAGCAGTCCGACAGGGGAGAGAACTGAAGCTTTCTTT. Its translation is CASSPTGERTEAFF.

This clone was seen only once. The chain is built from TRBV5-8 and TRBJ2-3, with TRBD2 matching 9 bases. The CDR3 has 17 amino acids. Trimming cost V 5 bases and J 0 bases; bases outside gene matches: 10. Germline loops: CDR1 SGHTS, CDR2 YDEGEE. CDR3 sequence: CASSPAGLATSTDTQYF. DNA of the CDR3: TGTGCCAGCAGTCCGGCCGGACTAGCGACTAGCACAGATACGCAGTATTTT.

V usage is TRBV7-3 and J usage is TRBJ2-1; 12 bases are a match to TRBD2. CDR1 and CDR2 (germline): SGHTA, FQGTGA. With V trimmed by 2 bases and J by 6 bases, 2 bases remained unmatched. This CDR3 contains 15 residues. The CDR3 region has the DNA TGTGCCAGCAGCTTAGGACTAGCGGGGACCAATGAGCAGTTCTTC. Translating gives CASSLGLAGTNEQFF.